These 8 T cell receptor beta chains share one sample of origin, sequenced in a study of blood T cells in healthy people across ages. For the second PCR, which ran for 7 to 11 cycles, a sample-barcoded 5' primer and a J-beta primer mix were used. Via MiXCR, TCRdb re-called the 5' RACE reads, giving one row per CDR3 protein. This sample has about 1,000,000 distinct CDR3 sequences, with 40% to 45% found just once. Sequences were obtained from blood. These receptors came from a woman aged 55-70 years in good health.

This chain joins TRBV20-1 and TRBJ2-4; D possibly matches TRBD1 or TRBD2 (5 bases each). The end of the DNA is better explained by TRBJ2-7, so the J call may be wrong. Looked up from germline, CDR1 is DFQATT and CDR2 is SNEGSKA (reference sequence). The CDR3 is 17 amino acids. Written as DNA, the CDR3 is TGCAGTGCTAGATCTTTCTCGGGACGAACGCCCTCCTACGAGCAGTACTTC. It encodes CSARSFSGRTPSYEQYF.

This clonotype has more than one count but fewer than ten. The chain has TRBV11-2 and TRBJ2-7; D remains ambiguous. The CDR3 totals 14 residues. The V gene lost 1 base and the J gene lost 8 bases, with 15 bases spanning the gap. Per germline, CDR1 SGHAT and CDR2 FQNNGV. CDR3 sequence reads: CASSLATRVDKQYF. In DNA form, the CDR3 reads TGTGCCAGCAGCTTAGCCACACGGGTAGACAAGCAGTACTTC.

The rearrangement uses TRBV7-9 and TRBJ2-7, with 10 bases aligning to TRBD1. V gave up 5 bases and J gave up 5 bases; unmatched junction bases: 9. The length of the CDR3 is 15 residues. Germline V CDR1 and CDR2: SEHNR, FQNEAQ (reference sequence). Written as DNA, the CDR3 is TGTGCCAGCAGCCCAAGGGGACAGGGGTACCACGAGCAGTACTTC. As protein: CASSPRGQGYHEQYF.

The chain recombines TRBV6-5 with TRBJ2-4, with TRBD1 as a possible D gene (6 bases). Per germline, CDR1 MNHEY and CDR2 SVGAGI. Trimming took 8 bases from V and 3 from J, leaving 17 bases between them. The CDR3 is 15 amino acids. CDR3 DNA sequence: TGTGCCAGCTCTCCTTCTTGGGGGCTCAAAAACATTCAGTACTTC. Residues: CASSPSWGLKNIQYF.

The table lists this clonotype with a few counts. The chain carries TRBV15 and TRBJ2-1; 14 bases match TRBD2. V dropped 4 bases and J dropped 8; count of bases not matched to a gene: 4. The germline CDR1 and CDR2 sequences are LNHNV and YYDKDF (reference sequence). The CDR3 has 15 residues. The CDR3 bases are TGTGCCACCAGCACGACTAGCGGGAGGGCCTATGAGCAGTTCTTC. Encoded protein: CATSTTSGRAYEQFF.

In regard to this clonotype: The CDR3 carries no conserved terminal phenylalanine or tryptophan, so it likely arises from a read error. The limits of the CDR3 on the DNA are not certain, so only TCRdb's listed CDR3 is given. The chain joins TRBV21-1 to TRBJ2-3. TRBV21-1 is described as a pseudogene. The CDR3 length equals 15 residues, ends included. This CDR3 reads CASSLGYRSTDTQYI.

This clonotype was observed a handful of times. The CDR3 nucleotides are TGCAGTGCTTACGGGACTAGCGGGAGTCGGGAGCAGTACTTC. Its translation is CSAYGTSGSREQYF. This chain links TRBV20-1 with TRBJ2-7; 14 nucleotides align to TRBD2. Losses at the gene ends were 5 bases for V and 7 bases for J; bases not matched to a gene: 7. CDR1 and CDR2 from the germline V gene are DFQATT and SNEGSKA (reference sequence). The CDR3 is 14 residues long.

This clonotype was found once. The V gene is TRBV4-2, the J gene TRBJ2-4; the match to TRBD2 covers 10 bases. The CDR3 is 14 amino acids. CDR1 is LGHNA and CDR2 is YNFKEQ in the germline V gene. Germline trimming cut 1 base from V and 15 bases from J; bases unmatched to any gene: 9. The CDR3 region has the DNA TGTGCCAGCAGCCAAGTGCTAGCGGGAGTTGGGCGGTACTTC. Amino acids: CASSQVLAGVGRYF.